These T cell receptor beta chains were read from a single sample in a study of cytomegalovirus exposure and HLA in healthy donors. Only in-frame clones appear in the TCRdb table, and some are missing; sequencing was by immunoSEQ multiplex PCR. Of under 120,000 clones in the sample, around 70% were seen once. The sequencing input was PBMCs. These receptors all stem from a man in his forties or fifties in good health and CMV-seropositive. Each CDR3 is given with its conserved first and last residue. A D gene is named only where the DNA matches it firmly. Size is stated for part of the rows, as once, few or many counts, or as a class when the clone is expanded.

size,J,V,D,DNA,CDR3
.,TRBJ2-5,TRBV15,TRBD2,TGTGCCACCAGAAAAGGGGCTCGCGGGAGAGCAGAGACCCAGTACTTC,CATRKGARGRAETQYF
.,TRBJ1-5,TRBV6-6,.,TGTGCCAGCAGTTATGGTCGGGGGTTTCGGCAGCCCCAGCATTTT,CASSYGRGFRQPQHF
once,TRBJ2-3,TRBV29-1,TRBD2,TGCAGCGCTGGGGGGGTCCGACAGTACACAGATACGCAGTATTTT,CSAGGVRQYTDTQYF
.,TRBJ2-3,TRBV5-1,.,TGCGCCAGCAGCCCCTATAAGGGCGGGCAAGGAGATACGCAGTATTTT,CASSPYKGGQGDTQYF
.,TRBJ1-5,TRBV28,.,TGTGCCAGCAGACGCGGATATAGCAATCAGCCCCAGCATTTT,CASRRGYSNQPQHF
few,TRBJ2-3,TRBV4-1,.,TGCGCCAGCAGCCTATGGGGCGGGACCACTCAAGATACGCAGTATTTT,CASSLWGGTTQDTQYF
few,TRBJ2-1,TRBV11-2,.,TGTGCCAGCAGCTCCCGGCCACCCATTACTACATTCTACAATGAGCAGTTCTTC,CASSSRPPITTFYNEQFF
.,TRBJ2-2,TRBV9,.,TGTGCCAGCAGCCCAGAGTATGTAGCCGCAACCGGGGAGCTGTTTTTT,CASSPEYVAATGELFF
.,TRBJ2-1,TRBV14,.,TGTGCCAGCAGCCAAGAGGCCAGAAAGTACAATGAGCAGTTCTTC,CASSQEARKYNEQFF
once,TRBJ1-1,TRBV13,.,TGTGCCAGCAGCACCCTCGGAGGGTCGAACACTGAAGCTTTCTTT,CASSTLGGSNTEAFF
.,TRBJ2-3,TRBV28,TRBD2,TGTGCCAGCAGTCCAGAGGGCGGGAGGGCAGCTAGTACGCAGTATTTT,CASSPEGGRAASTQYF
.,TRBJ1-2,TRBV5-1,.,TGCGCCAGCAGCTTGACAGCTTATGGCTACACCTTC,CASSLTAYGYTF